One sample yielded the 13 T cell receptor beta chains listed below, sequenced in a study of shared clonotypes between healthy human individuals. TCRdb's copy holds only in-frame clones and misses some; the assay was immunoSEQ multiplex PCR. This table has 2 million to 3 million clones, 93% appearing once. Sequenced sample: naive CD4+ T cells from PBMCs. Subset denoted: CD45RA+ positively selected. The receptors derive from a man younger than 30 in good health. Some clones in this sample may be carry-over from other donors' samples.

This chain links TRBV6-1 with TRBJ1-3, with 8 bases matching TRBD1. The CDR3 loop spans 13 amino acids. J lost 2 bases, V lost 6 bases, and 0 bases had no gene match. CDR1 is MNHNS, CDR2 SASEGT, per germline. CDR3 coding DNA: TGTGCCAGCAGACAGGGGGCTGGAAACACCATATATTTT. As protein: CASRQGAGNTIYF.

This clone was counted once. An end of the junction does not agree with germline; a read error may underlie this. Distinct nucleotide sequences in the sample also encode this CDR3. V usage is TRBV4-1 and J usage is TRBJ1-4; TRBD1 is a possible D gene (5 bases). Germline values: CDR1 MGHRA, CDR2 YSYEKL. This CDR3 is built from 15 residues. DNA of the CDR3: TGCGCCAGCAGCCAACGGGGGAGCTTGGATGAAAAGCTGTTTTTT. Protein sequence: CASSQRGSLDEKLFF.

This sequence joins TRBV6-5 and TRBJ2-7; TRBD1 aligns across 9 bases. V lost 8 bases and J lost 3; bases outside the gene matches: 11. This CDR3 spans 15 amino acids. The germline V gene has CDR1 MNHEY and CDR2 SVGAGI. CDR3 protein: CASSLHPGQGYEQYF. The CDR3 DNA sequence: TGTGCCAGCTCGTTACATCCGGGACAGGGCTACGAGCAGTACTTC.

V usage is TRBV11-3 and J usage is TRBJ2-1, with a possible D match to TRBD2 (8 bases). The CDR3 consists of 13 residues. The V end was cut by 5 bases, the J end by 12 bases, with 17 bases between. Germline lookup yields CDR1 SGHNT and CDR2 YENEEA. The CDR3 DNA reads as TGTGCCAGCAGCCCGGGGGGGACAGCTGGGCAGTTCTTC. Protein: CASSPGGTAGQFF.

V gene TRBV30 combines with J gene TRBJ1-4; D is ambiguous. Germline V lookup: CDR1 GTSNPN, CDR2 SVGIG (reference sequence). CDR3 length: 12 residues. Trimming cost V 3 bases and J 8 bases, with 10 bases left between them. CDR3 coding DNA: TGTGCCTGGAGGGAAATTGGAGAAAAACTGTTTTTT. It yields the protein CAWREIGEKLFF.

The chain carries TRBV11-3 and TRBJ2-1, with D tentatively TRBD1 or TRBD2 (5 bases each). The CDR3 loop spans 12 amino acids. Germline lookup yields CDR1 SGHNT and CDR2 YENEEA. V dropped 5 bases and J dropped 12 bases, with 14 bases sitting between them. CDR3 nucleotide sequence: TGTGCCAGCAGCAAAAGCCGGGACGGGCAGTTCTTC. Its protein is CASSKSRDGQFF.

In the case of this clone: Distinct nucleotide sequences in the sample also encode this CDR3. J is TRBJ1-1 and V is TRBV2, with D tentatively TRBD1 (6 bases). CDR1 SNHLY and CDR2 FYNNEI come from the germline V gene. Trimming took off 6 bases at V and 1 base at J, with 9 bases between the two ends. This CDR3 comprises 13 residues. CDR3 residues: CASSPQGNTEAFF. CDR3 nucleotides: TGTGCCAGCAGCCCACAGGGGAACACTGAAGCTTTCTTT.

The gene calls are TRBV5-1 and TRBJ2-2, with 7 bases lining up with TRBD1. Germline V gene sequence: CDR1 SGHRS, CDR2 YFSETQ. CDR3 length: 14 residues. The V segment lost 5 bases and the J segment 6 bases; nucleotides outside the gene matches: 7. CDR3 region: CASRPDRVPGELFF. CDR3 bases: TGCGCCAGCAGACCCGACAGGGTCCCCGGGGAGCTGTTTTTT. The complete variable domain, with remaining parts taken from reference TRBV5-1 and TRBJ2-2, reads KAGVTQTPRYLIKTRGQQVTLSCSPISGHRSVSWYQQTPGQGLQFLFEYFSETQRNKGNFPGRFSGRQFSNSRSEMNVSTLELGDSALYLCASRPDRVPGELFFGEGSRLTVL.

The J gene is TRBJ2-1, the V gene TRBV7-6, with TRBD2 as a possible D gene (6 bases). Germline CDR1 reads SGHVS; CDR2 reads FNYEAQ. This CDR3 is built from 18 residues. The V and J ends lost 1 base and 6 bases respectively, with 22 bases between them. CDR3 residues: CASSLGYSPGGIGNEQFF. CDR3 DNA sequence: TGTGCCAGCAGCTTAGGCTATTCGCCGGGCGGGATAGGCAATGAGCAGTTCTTC.

V usage is TRBV6-5 and J usage is TRBJ2-2; D uncertain. Between the trimmed V and J ends, which lost 0 bases and 5 bases, there was a span of 13 bases. The CDR3 spans 16 residues. Per the germline V gene, CDR1 is MNHEY and CDR2 is SVGAGI. CDR3 amino acids: CASSYSILRSTGELFF. For the CDR3, the DNA is TGTGCCAGCAGTTACTCGATTTTACGATCTACCGGGGAGCTGTTTTTT.

The CDR3 DNA sequence: TGCGCCAGCAGCTTGTCGGCAAGCGAGTTAGCCAGCCTCTATGGCTACACCTTC. This gives the protein CASSLSASELASLYGYTF. The chain has TRBV5-1 and TRBJ1-2; no firm D call. This CDR3 has 18 residues. Germline CDR1 SGHRS, CDR2 YFSETQ. Trimming removed 1 base from V and 4 bases from J, with 23 bases in between.

Comments on this clone: Within the sample, other DNA sequences also encode this same CDR3. This chain uses TRBV28 with TRBJ2-5; D not certain. Germline CDR1 and CDR2: MDHEN and SYDVKM. Trimming cost V 5 bases and J 2 bases, with 3 bases left between them. The CDR3 has 11 amino acids. The CDR3: CASSLQETQYF. The CDR3 region has the DNA TGTGCCAGCAGTCTTCAAGAGACCCAGTACTTC. Using reference TRBV28 and TRBJ2-5 for the parts outside the CDR3, the full variable domain is DVKVTQSSRYLVKRTGEKVFLECVQDMDHENMFWYRQDPGLGLRLIYFSYDVKMKEKGDIPEGYSVSREKKERFSLILESASTNQTSMYLCASSLQETQYFGPGTRLLVL.

The CDR3 reads CASSPKFFQGAGINEKLFF. CDR3 bases: TGTGCCAGCAGCCCCAAATTTTTTCAGGGGGCCGGTATTAATGAAAAACTGTTTTTT. The J gene is TRBJ1-4, the V gene TRBV2, with 8 bases lining up with TRBD1. Losses at the gene ends were 6 bases for V and 4 bases for J; bases not matched to a gene: 19. Germline V gene data show CDR1 as SNHLY and CDR2 as FYNNEI. The CDR3 extends over 19 amino acids.